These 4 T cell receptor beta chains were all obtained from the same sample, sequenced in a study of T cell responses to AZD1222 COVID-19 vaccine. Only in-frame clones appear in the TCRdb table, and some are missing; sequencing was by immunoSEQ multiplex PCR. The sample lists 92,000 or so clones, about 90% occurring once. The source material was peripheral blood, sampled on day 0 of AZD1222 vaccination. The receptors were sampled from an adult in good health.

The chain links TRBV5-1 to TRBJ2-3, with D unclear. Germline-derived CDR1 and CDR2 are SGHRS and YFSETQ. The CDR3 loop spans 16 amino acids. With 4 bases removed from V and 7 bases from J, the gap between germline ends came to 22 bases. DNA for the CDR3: TGCGCCAGCAGCCACTCCGGGCAAAGCACCTGGAATACGCAGTATTTT. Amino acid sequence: CASSHSGQSTWNTQYF.

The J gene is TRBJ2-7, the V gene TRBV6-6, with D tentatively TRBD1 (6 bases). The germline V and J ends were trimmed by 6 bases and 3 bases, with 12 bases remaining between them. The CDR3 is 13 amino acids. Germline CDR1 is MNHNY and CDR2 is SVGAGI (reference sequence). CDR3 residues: CASSRDTLYEQYF. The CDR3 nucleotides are TGTGCCAGCAGCCGGGACACCCTCTACGAGCAGTACTTC.

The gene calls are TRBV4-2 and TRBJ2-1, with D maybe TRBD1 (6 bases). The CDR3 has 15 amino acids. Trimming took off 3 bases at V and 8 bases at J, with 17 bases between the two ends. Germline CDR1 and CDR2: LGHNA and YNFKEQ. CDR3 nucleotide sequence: TGTGCCAGCAGCCAGTTGGGGGCGGATGGGGATGAGCAGTTCTTC. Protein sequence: CASSQLGADGDEQFF.

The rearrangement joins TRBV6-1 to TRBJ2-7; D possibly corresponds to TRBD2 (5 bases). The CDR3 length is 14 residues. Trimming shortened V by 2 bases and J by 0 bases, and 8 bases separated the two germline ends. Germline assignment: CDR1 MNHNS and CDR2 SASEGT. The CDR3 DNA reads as TGTGCCAGCAGTGAACCTAGCAGCTCCTACGAGCAGTACTTC. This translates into CASSEPSSSYEQYF.